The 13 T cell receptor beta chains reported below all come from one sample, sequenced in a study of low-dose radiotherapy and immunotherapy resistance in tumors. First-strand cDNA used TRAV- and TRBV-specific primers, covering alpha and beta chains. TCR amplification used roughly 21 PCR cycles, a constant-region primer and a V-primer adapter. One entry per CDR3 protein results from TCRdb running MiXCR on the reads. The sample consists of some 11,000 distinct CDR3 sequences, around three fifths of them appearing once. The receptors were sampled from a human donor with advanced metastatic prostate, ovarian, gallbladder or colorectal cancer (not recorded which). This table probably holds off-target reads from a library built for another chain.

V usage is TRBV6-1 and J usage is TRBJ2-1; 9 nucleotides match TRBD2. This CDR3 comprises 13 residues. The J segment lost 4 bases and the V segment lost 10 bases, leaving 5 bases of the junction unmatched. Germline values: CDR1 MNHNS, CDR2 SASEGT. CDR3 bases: TGTGCCACCCTAGCGGGAAGATACAATGAGCAGTTCTTC. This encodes CATLAGRYNEQFF.

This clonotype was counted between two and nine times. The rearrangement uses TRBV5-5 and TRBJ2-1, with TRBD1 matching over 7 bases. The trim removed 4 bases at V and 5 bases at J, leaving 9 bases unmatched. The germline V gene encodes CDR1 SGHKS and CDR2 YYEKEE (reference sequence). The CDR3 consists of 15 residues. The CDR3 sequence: CASSPRQGKNNEQFF. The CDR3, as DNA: TGTGCCAGCAGCCCCAGACAGGGAAAGAACAATGAGCAGTTCTTC.

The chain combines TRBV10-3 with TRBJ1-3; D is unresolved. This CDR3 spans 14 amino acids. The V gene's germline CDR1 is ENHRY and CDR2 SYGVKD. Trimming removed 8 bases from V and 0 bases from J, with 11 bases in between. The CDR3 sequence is CAIGGQYSGNTIYF. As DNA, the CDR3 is TGTGCCATCGGCGGGCAGTACTCTGGAAACACCATATATTTT.

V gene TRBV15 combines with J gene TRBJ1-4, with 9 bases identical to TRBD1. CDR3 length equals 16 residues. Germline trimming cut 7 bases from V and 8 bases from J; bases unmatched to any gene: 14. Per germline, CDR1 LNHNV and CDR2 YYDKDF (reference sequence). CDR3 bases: TGTGCCACCACCGGGACAGGGTGGTTAGATTCCGAAAAACTGTTTTTT. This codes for CATTGTGWLDSEKLFF.

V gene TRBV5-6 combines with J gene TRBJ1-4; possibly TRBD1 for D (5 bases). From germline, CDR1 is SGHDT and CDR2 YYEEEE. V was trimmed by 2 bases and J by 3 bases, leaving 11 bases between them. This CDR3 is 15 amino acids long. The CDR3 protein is CASSLRDGSNEKLFF. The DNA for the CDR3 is TGTGCCAGCAGCTTAAGGGACGGCTCTAATGAAAAACTGTTTTTT.

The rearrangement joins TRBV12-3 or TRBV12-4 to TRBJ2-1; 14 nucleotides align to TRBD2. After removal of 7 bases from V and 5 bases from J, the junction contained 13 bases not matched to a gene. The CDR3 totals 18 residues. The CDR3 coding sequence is TGTGCCAGCATTCAACGACTAGCGGGAGGGCCGCGTGACAATGAGCAGTTCTTC. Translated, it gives CASIQRLAGGPRDNEQFF.

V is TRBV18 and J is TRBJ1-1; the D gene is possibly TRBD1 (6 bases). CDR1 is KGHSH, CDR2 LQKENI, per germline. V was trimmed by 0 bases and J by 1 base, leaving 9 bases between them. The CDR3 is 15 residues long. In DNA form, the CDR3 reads TGTGCCAGCTCACCACCGCGGGGGCCGAACACTGAAGCTTTCTTT. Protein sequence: CASSPPRGPNTEAFF.

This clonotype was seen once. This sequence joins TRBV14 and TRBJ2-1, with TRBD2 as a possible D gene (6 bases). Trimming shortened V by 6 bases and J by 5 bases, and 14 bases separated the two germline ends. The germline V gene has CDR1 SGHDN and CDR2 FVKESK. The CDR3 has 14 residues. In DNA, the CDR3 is TGTGCCAGCAGTACGGCAGCGGGCAACAATGAGCAGTTCTTC. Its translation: CASSTAAGNNEQFF.

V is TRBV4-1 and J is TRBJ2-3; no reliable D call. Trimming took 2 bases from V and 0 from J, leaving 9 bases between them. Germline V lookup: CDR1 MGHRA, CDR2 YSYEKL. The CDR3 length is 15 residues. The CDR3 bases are TGCGCCAGCAGCCAAAAGGGAACTAGCACAGATACGCAGTATTTT. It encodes CASSQKGTSTDTQYF.

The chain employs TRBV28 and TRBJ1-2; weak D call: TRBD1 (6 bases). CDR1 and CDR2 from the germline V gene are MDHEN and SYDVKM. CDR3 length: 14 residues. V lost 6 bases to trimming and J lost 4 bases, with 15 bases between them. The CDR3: CASRQWGLSYGYTF. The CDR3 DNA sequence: TGTGCCAGCAGGCAGTGGGGGCTTAGCTATGGCTACACCTTC.

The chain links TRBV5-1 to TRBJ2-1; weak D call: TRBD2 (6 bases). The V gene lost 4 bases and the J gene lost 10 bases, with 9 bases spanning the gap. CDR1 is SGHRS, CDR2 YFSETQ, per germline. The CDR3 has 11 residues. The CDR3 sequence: CASSPGLEQFF. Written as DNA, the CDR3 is TGCGCCAGCAGCCCGGGACTCGAGCAGTTCTTC.

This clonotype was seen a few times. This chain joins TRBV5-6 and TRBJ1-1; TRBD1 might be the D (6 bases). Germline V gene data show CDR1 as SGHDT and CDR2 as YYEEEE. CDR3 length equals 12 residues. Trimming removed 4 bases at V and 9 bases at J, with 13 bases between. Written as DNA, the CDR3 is TGTGCCAGCAGCCCGGGTGGGGGGCAAGCTTTCTTT. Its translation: CASSPGGGQAFF.

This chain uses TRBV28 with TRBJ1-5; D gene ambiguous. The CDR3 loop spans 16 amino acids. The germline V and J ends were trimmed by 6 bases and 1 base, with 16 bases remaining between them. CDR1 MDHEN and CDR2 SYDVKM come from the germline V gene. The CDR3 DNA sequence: TGTGCCAGCAGACCGCGCACGGCGGGGAGCAATCAGCCCCAGCATTTT. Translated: CASRPRTAGSNQPQHF.